These T cell receptor beta chains were read from a single sample in a study of T cell repertoires in cytomegalovirus infection. TCRdb redid the calling of the reads with MiXCR, one entry per CDR3 protein. Of 370,000 or so distinct CDR3 sequences in the sample, roughly 34% were seen once. Which antigens these TCRs recognize remains unknown. The input for sequencing was cultured PBMCs, taken from culture after CMV antigen stimulation. These receptors were obtained from a human donor in good health (CMV status not recorded). Some clones in this sample may be carry-over from other donors' samples. Each CDR3 is given with its conserved first and last residue. Fields, in order: CDR3 DNA, CDR3 protein, V gene, clone size, J gene, D gene. The D gene is left open where the match is weak. Only part of the rows carry a size: once, few, many, or a class if the clone is expanded.

DNA: TGTGCCAGCATGTTGTCCGGGCTAGCAGTCAGTGAGCAGTTCTTC; CDR3: CASMLSGLAVSEQFF; V: TRBV28; size: NA; J: TRBJ2-1; D: NA
DNA: TGCAGTGCTAGACCCCCCGGAGGCAGTCGGGTCAAAAACATTCAGTACTTC; CDR3: CSARPPGGSRVKNIQYF; V: TRBV20-1; size: few; J: TRBJ2-4; D: NA
DNA: TGTGCCAGCAGTCCCCTCCCTGGGCCGAATTCACCCCTCCACTTT; CDR3: CASSPLPGPNSPLHF; V: TRBV27; size: NA; J: TRBJ1-6; D: NA
DNA: TGCGCCAGCAGCCGAGCGCGGAATGCAGATACGCAGTATTTT; CDR3: CASSRARNADTQYF; V: TRBV4-1; size: NA; J: TRBJ2-3; D: NA
DNA: TGTGCCAGCACCGCCCTAGACAGGGGCTATGGCTACACCTTC; CDR3: CASTALDRGYGYTF; V: TRBV28; size: NA; J: TRBJ1-2; D: TRBD1
DNA: TGTGCCAGCAGCTTAGCGTTAGGTTTTTCATCCGACACAGATACGCAGTATTTT; CDR3: CASSLALGFSSDTDTQYF; V: TRBV7-6; size: NA; J: TRBJ2-3; D: NA
DNA: TGTGCCAGCAGTGAAAGCGGGAGAAGGACCGGGGAGCTGTTTTTT; CDR3: CASSESGRRTGELFF; V: TRBV6-2/TRBV6-3; size: NA; J: TRBJ2-2; D: TRBD2
DNA: TGTGCCAGCAGACCCCCCCGGGACGGTGAGGCTGGGGCCAACGTCCTGACTTTC; CDR3: CASRPPRDGEAGANVLTF; V: TRBV6-6; size: many; J: TRBJ2-6; D: NA
DNA: TGCGCCAGCAGCTTGGGAGGGTCCCGTGGAGACACTGAAGCTTTCTTT; CDR3: CASSLGGSRGDTEAFF; V: TRBV5-1; size: NA; J: TRBJ1-1; D: NA
DNA: TGTGCCAGCAGCTTAGCGGGGGGACAGGGGAATCAGCCCCAGCATTTT; CDR3: CASSLAGGQGNQPQHF; V: TRBV7-9; size: NA; J: TRBJ1-5; D: TRBD1
DNA: TGTGCCAGCAGTACCTCCAAGCTAGCGGGACTTCAAGAGACCCAGTACTTC; CDR3: CASSTSKLAGLQETQYF; V: TRBV27; size: few; J: TRBJ2-5; D: TRBD2
DNA: TGCGCCAGCAGCCAAGTATGGAGGACTAGCGGATCCTACGAGCAGTACTTC; CDR3: CASSQVWRTSGSYEQYF; V: TRBV4-3; size: few; J: TRBJ2-7; D: TRBD2
DNA: TGTGCCAGTAGCCCAGGGGGCCCCCCGAGGGAGACCCAGTACTTC; CDR3: CASSPGGPPRETQYF; V: TRBV19; size: few; J: TRBJ2-5; D: TRBD1
DNA: TGCGCCAGCAGCCAGGGAGCGGGACTAGCGGGAGAGTTTTCCAGAAATGAGCAGTTCTTC; CDR3: CASSQGAGLAGEFSRNEQFF; V: TRBV4-3; size: NA; J: TRBJ2-1; D: TRBD2
DNA: TGTGCCAGCAGTTTGCCCCCGACTAGTAAAAACATTCAGTACTTC; CDR3: CASSLPPTSKNIQYF; V: TRBV28; size: NA; J: TRBJ2-4; D: NA
DNA: TGCAGCGTAGCTCAGGGACTCTCAACAGATACGCAGTATTTT; CDR3: CSVAQGLSTDTQYF; V: TRBV29-1; size: few; J: TRBJ2-3; D: NA
DNA: TGTGCCTGGAGTGCGACCACAGCCCAGGTCGGCTACACCTTC; CDR3: CAWSATTAQVGYTF; V: TRBV30; size: few; J: TRBJ1-2; D: NA
DNA: TGTGCCAGCAGACACCGGGACAGAGATCTGAGATCGAACACCGGGGAGCTGTTTTTT; CDR3: CASRHRDRDLRSNTGELFF; V: TRBV6-1; size: NA; J: TRBJ2-2; D: TRBD1
DNA: TGCGCCAGCAGCCCGGCTGGCAGGCTAGATAGCAATCAGCCCCAGCATTTT; CDR3: CASSPAGRLDSNQPQHF; V: TRBV4-1; size: few; J: TRBJ1-5; D: NA
DNA: TGTGCCAGCAGTTTGGGGGGTAGCACTGAAGCTTTCTTT; CDR3: CASSLGGSTEAFF; V: TRBV12-3/TRBV12-4; size: many; J: TRBJ1-1; D: NA
DNA: TGTGCCAGCAGCTTAGGGGGAGTCAGACAAGAGACCCAGTACTTC; CDR3: CASSLGGVRQETQYF; V: TRBV7-2; size: many; J: TRBJ2-5; D: NA
DNA: TGTGCCAGCAGCCAAGCTGCACAGGTCAATCAGCCCCAGCATTTT; CDR3: CASSQAAQVNQPQHF; V: TRBV4-2; size: few; J: TRBJ1-5; D: NA
DNA: TGTGCCAGCAGTTTATTCAACACCATATATTTT; CDR3: CASSLFNTIYF; V: TRBV12-3/TRBV12-4; size: NA; J: TRBJ1-3; D: NA
DNA: TGTGCCAGCAGTCAACACCCCCCAATTGGCTATGGCTACACCTTC; CDR3: CASSQHPPIGYGYTF; V: TRBV6-2/TRBV6-3; size: NA; J: TRBJ1-2; D: NA
DNA: TGTGCCAGCAGTTTATTTCTGGGCTACGAGCAGTACTTC; CDR3: CASSLFLGYEQYF; V: TRBV27; size: few; J: TRBJ2-7; D: NA
DNA: TGCAGCGTTGAAGCTGGATGGAGCTCCTACAATGAGCAGTTCTTC; CDR3: CSVEAGWSSYNEQFF; V: TRBV29-1; size: NA; J: TRBJ2-1; D: NA
DNA: TGCGCCAGCAGCCAAGAAGAAACTAGCGGGAGTTTCTACAATGAGCAGTTCTTC; CDR3: CASSQEETSGSFYNEQFF; V: TRBV4-1; size: many; J: TRBJ2-1; D: TRBD2
DNA: TGTGCCAGCAGCTCCGGGACAGGGGCGCCTGAAGCTTTCTTT; CDR3: CASSSGTGAPEAFF; V: TRBV28; size: NA; J: TRBJ1-1; D: TRBD1
DNA: TGCGCCAGCAGCTTGTCGGGAAAAGGAAATGAGCAGTTCTTC; CDR3: CASSLSGKGNEQFF; V: TRBV5-1; size: NA; J: TRBJ2-1; D: NA
DNA: TGTGCCAGCAGACTTGACGGCAACGAGCAGTACTTC; CDR3: CASRLDGNEQYF; V: TRBV12-3/TRBV12-4; size: NA; J: TRBJ2-7; D: NA